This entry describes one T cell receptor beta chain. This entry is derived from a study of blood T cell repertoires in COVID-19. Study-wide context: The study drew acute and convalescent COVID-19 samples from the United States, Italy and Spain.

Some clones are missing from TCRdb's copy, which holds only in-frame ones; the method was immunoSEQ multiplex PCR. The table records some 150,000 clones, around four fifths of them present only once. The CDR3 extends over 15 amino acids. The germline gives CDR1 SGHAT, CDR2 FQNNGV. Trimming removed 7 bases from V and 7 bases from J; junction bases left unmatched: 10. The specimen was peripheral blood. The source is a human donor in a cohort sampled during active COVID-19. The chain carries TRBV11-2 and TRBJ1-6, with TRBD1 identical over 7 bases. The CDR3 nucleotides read TGTGCCAGCACCGGACCGGGACAGAACAATTCACCCCTCCACTTT. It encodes CASTGPGQNNSPLHF.